This entry is about one TCR beta chain. No antigen is known for it. The sample holds no much larger clone one base away, and base qualities are not on file. The data belong to a study of shared clonotypes between healthy human individuals (dated by TCRdb to about 2020). Background on the whole study: Three men and two women, aged 18 to 49 years, made up the cohort. Libraries were prepared and TCR repertoires were sequenced by different laboratories using diverse techniques, in order to increase sequencing depth and limit assay-specific biases. Blood TCR repertoires of 5 or 6 healthy adults were deeply sequenced to estimate repertoire size and the extent of clonotype sharing between individuals. Per donor, three plates each were used for CD4 naive and CD4 memory, two for CD8 naive, and one for CD8 memory. Each donor's leukapheresis produced roughly between roughly 0.85 and 9.5 billion PBMCs. Points the paper makes about the study in general: The small number of donors limited the genetic and exposure-history diversity represented. Higher generation probabilities were observed for clonotypes shared by all four sorted-subset donors than for non-shared clonotypes. Only blood was sampled, and tissue TCR repertoires likely differ from those in blood. Sharing across a few donors was observed for about 5% of naive CD4, about 4% of naive CD8, 2% to 2.5% of memory CD4, and roughly 0.4% of memory CD8 clonotypes. Pairwise subsampling led to the expectation that sequencing depth would affect the degree of clonotype sharing among donors. Estimated clonotype richness was generally larger for naive than for memory subsets. Rarefaction of sorted-subset datasets indicated incomplete sequencing despite the large sequencing depth.

Using the deep immunoSEQ assay, TCR CDR3 regions were amplified from genomic DNA by multiplex PCR. Extracted genomic DNA from each cell subset was distributed evenly across all wells of several immunoSEQ 96-well plates, and each plate was treated as a replicate. For sorted subsets, around 200 ng genomic DNA, equal to about 30,000 T cell genomes, was loaded into each replicate PCR. Purified libraries were quantified with a Qubit 3.0 fluorometer, sized on a Bioanalyzer 2100, and re-quantified with the KAPA Library Quantification kit. Each immunoSEQ 96-well plate was sequenced on its own single-read 150-cycle Illumina NextSeq 550 flow cell. The authors processed their data as follows. Because the immunoSEQ output held only junctional sequences and lacked quality scores, the filtering could not match the filtering applied to full-length reads. To assign V/J genes and CDR3, sequences were annotated using PyIR, a Python wrapper for IgBLAST v1.9, with IMGT germline references. Reads were removed for weak V/J assignments (E-value above 1e-6), missing CDR3, stop codons, out-of-frame junctions, or ambiguous translated residues. A V3J clonotype was defined by an identical inferred V gene, J gene, and CDR3 amino acid sequence. Percentage overlap between repertoires was calculated by dividing the number of shared unique clonotypes by the size of the smaller repertoire. Three approaches were used to assess repertoire richness: RTK rarefaction, the Chao1 estimator, and Recon v2.1 estimates of unobserved clonotypes. Generation probabilities for all TCRbeta clonotypes obtained by the gDNA method from a handful of donors were computed using OLGA. TCRdb obtained this table from immuneACCESS and retained in-frame rearrangements with V and J assigned. These tables miss some clones; where compared with another copy, unresolved V genes account for less than half of the shortfall, and the remainder is unexplained. That table is the source of V, J and clone size, and D and trimming were worked out from the DNA. The table for this sample lists about 1 million clones; about three quarters of them were counted only once. About 1.5% of the sample goes to the ten largest clones.

Healthy HIV-negative adults with no recently reported acute infections or vaccinations were included as donors. Only Caucasian adults living in Nashville, Tennessee, USA were represented among the donors. CD4+ T cells were enriched by magnetic negative selection, after which naive cells were positively selected on CD45RA and the negative fraction was taken as the memory subset. After blood collection by leukapheresis, PBMCs were isolated using Ficoll-Histopaque density gradient centrifugation and then cryopreserved in the vapor phase of liquid nitrogen. Analytical flow cytometry was used to check the purity and quantity of every magnetically sorted T cell population. Genomic DNA was isolated from each sorted fraction and quantified by UV absorbance on a Nanodrop 2000c. According to the germline V gene, CDR1 reads SGHTS and CDR2 reads YDEGEE. From the cysteine up to the phenylalanine, the CDR3 has a length of 12 residues. The retained sequence is limited to the CDR3, 36 bases, with the frame set at the first base. V is pared back by 4 bases and J by 7 bases, with 10 bases lying between the germline termini.

The sequence was collected from a man between 18 and 35 years old in good health. Sequences were obtained from memory CD4+ T cells sorted from blood. What this sample's cell subset or site label stands for: CD45RA-negative fraction. Recombination joined TRBV5-8 with TRBJ2-3, with no reliable assignment of the D segment. The bases read TGTGCCAGCAGCCTCAAACAGAATACGCAGTATTTT. Its coded protein is CASSLKQNTQYF. The variable domain in full, with residues beyond the CDR3 obtained from the reference TRBV5-8 and TRBJ2-3 genes, is EAGVTQSPTHLIKTRGQQATLRCSPISGHTSVYWYQQALGLGLQFLLWYDEGEERNRGNFPPRFSGRQFPNYSSELNVNALELEDSALYLCASSLKQNTQYFGPGTRLTVL.